This TCR beta chain was sequenced in a study of chemoradiotherapy in HPV16-positive cancers. Per germline, CDR1 SGHAT and CDR2 FQNNGV. V was trimmed by 5 bases and J by 5 bases, leaving 22 bases between them. The CDR3 loop spans 18 amino acids. Whole-study results and caveats: Candidate HPV-specific clones and E7-related TCR motifs grew in tumor during treatment.

The repertoire was sequenced with immunoSEQ multiplex PCR; TCRdb's copy has only in-frame clones and lacks some. The sample includes around 6,200 clones, about 84% seen only once; the top ten take approximately 7.2%. This clone was observed a handful of times. Its specificity is unknown. The source was tumor tissue, collected from a patient who underwent chemoradiotherapy. J is TRBJ2-6 and V is TRBV11-2; D is undetermined. The clonotype comes from a human donor with HPV-associated anogenital cancer. The CDR3 region has the DNA TGTGCCAGCAGCGCGCGAATCAAGCAACAAAGTCGGGCCAACGTCCTGACTTTC. Its translation is CASSARIKQQSRANVLTF.